Presented here are 29 T cell receptor beta chains from one specimen sequenced in a study of blood T cells in healthy people across ages. The second PCR ran about 6 to 12 cycles with a sample-barcoded 5' primer and J-beta primers. Using its own MiXCR run on the 5' RACE reads, TCRdb lists one record per CDR3 protein. The top ten hold around 21% of the sample, which has about 970,000 distinct CDR3 sequences, roughly 51% seen once. The sample comprised blood. The source of these receptors is a woman in her sixties in good health.

The sample holds a few counts of this clonotype. This rearrangement joins TRBV27 to TRBJ2-1; TRBD2 matches at 8 bases. Germline values: CDR1 MNHEY, CDR2 SMNVEV (reference sequence). The CDR3 is 19 residues long. Trimming removed 2 bases from V and 0 bases from J; junction bases left unmatched: 12. The CDR3 nucleotides are TGTGCCAGCAGTTTAAAAAAGGAGCAGCGGGGGAGCTCCTACAATGAGCAGTTCTTC. Protein product: CASSLKKEQRGSSYNEQFF.

The genes are TRBV4-1 and TRBJ1-2; 8 bases fit TRBD1. Germline V gene sequence: CDR1 MGHRA, CDR2 YSYEKL. The CDR3 length is 14 residues. J gave up 7 bases and V 4 bases, and 8 bases lay outside the gene matches. In nucleotides, the CDR3 is TGCGCCAGCAGCCCCGGACAGGGAAGTATTGGCTACACCTTC. Protein sequence: CASSPGQGSIGYTF.

This sequence joins TRBV5-1 and TRBJ1-1; D is perhaps TRBD1 (5 bases). CDR3 length: 16 residues. V lost 3 bases to trimming and J lost 11 bases, with 26 bases between them. CDR1 is SGHRS and CDR2 is YFSETQ in the germline V gene. CDR3 loop: CASSSGPTSTQGRAFF. The CDR3 DNA sequence: TGCGCCAGCAGCTCGGGACCGACTTCCACTCAGGGTAGGGCTTTCTTT.

The chain links TRBV20-1 to TRBJ1-5, with 9 bases identical to TRBD1. The trim removed 0 bases at V and 7 bases at J, leaving 4 bases unmatched. The CDR3 totals 14 residues. Germline CDR1 reads DFQATT; CDR2 reads SNEGSKA (reference sequence). The CDR3 bases are TGCAGTGCTAGAGATCGTACAGGGGGCCAGCCCCAGCATTTT. This translates into CSARDRTGGQPQHF.

The chain recombines TRBV20-1 with TRBJ2-7; possibly TRBD2 for D (5 bases). This CDR3 is built from 15 residues. The V and J ends lost 3 bases and 2 bases respectively, with 17 bases between them. The V gene's germline CDR1 is DFQATT and CDR2 SNEGSKA (reference sequence). CDR3 in amino acids: CSARDVRGSPYEQYF. In DNA, the CDR3 is TGCAGTGCTAGGGACGTAAGAGGGAGCCCCTACGAGCAGTACTTC.

This clonotype turned up a few times. The chain employs TRBV2 and TRBJ2-5, with D tentatively TRBD1 (6 bases). The germline V gene has CDR1 SNHLY and CDR2 FYNNEI. Trimming pared 6 bases from V and 2 bases from J, leaving 10 bases between. This CDR3 contains 13 residues. As DNA, the CDR3 is TGTGCCAGCAGGAGGGGGATTCAAGAGACCCAGTACTTC. Encoded protein: CASRRGIQETQYF. Using reference TRBV2 and TRBJ2-5 for the parts outside the CDR3, the full variable domain is EPEVTQTPSHQVTQMGQEVILRCVPISNHLYFYWYRQILGQKVEFLVSFYNNEISEKSEIFDDQFSVERPDGSNFTLKIRSTKLEDSAMYFCASRRGIQETQYFGPGTRLLVL.

CDR3 amino acids: CASSRQGDYEQYF. Written as DNA, the CDR3 is TGTGCCAGCAGCAGACAGGGAGACTACGAGCAGTACTTC. V usage is TRBV27 and J usage is TRBJ2-7, with TRBD1 matching 7 bases. Germline V gene data show CDR1 as MNHEY and CDR2 as SMNVEV (reference sequence). The length of the CDR3 is 13 residues. The J segment lost 3 bases and the V segment lost 6 bases, leaving 5 bases of the junction unmatched.

The chain uses TRBV12-3 or TRBV12-4 and TRBJ2-1; the match to TRBD1 covers 9 bases. The CDR3 sequence is 15 residues long. Germline trimming cut 7 bases from V and 7 bases from J; bases unmatched to any gene: 11. The CDR3, as DNA: TGTGCCAGCAATTCTCCCGGGACAGGGATGAATGAGCAGTTCTTC. This encodes CASNSPGTGMNEQFF.

For this clonotype: With only one base between it and a far larger clone, this is likely a read error. V and J are TRBV7-2 and TRBJ2-7; a weak D match, TRBD1 (6 bases). Trimming removed 2 bases at V and 6 bases at J, with 11 bases between. This CDR3 comprises 13 residues. Germline V gives CDR1 SGHTA, CDR2 FQGNSA. The CDR3 loop is CASSLTGSCEQYF. CDR3 DNA: TGTGCCAGCAGCTTAACAGGGAGCTGCGAGCAGTACTTC.

The rearrangement links TRBV28 to TRBJ2-5, with D perhaps matching TRBD2 (6 bases). V was pared by 6 bases and J by 8 bases, with 13 bases between. The germline V gene has CDR1 MDHEN and CDR2 SYDVKM. This CDR3 comprises 12 residues. CDR3 sequence: CASRSPTRTQYF. CDR3 coding DNA: TGTGCCAGCAGGTCCCCGACTAGAACCCAGTACTTC. Drawing the rest from reference TRBV28 and TRBJ2-5, the complete variable domain is DVKVTQSSRYLVKRTGEKVFLECVQDMDHENMFWYRQDPGLGLRLIYFSYDVKMKEKGDIPEGYSVSREKKERFSLILESASTNQTSMYLCASRSPTRTQYFGPGTRLLVL.

This chain links TRBV4-1 with TRBJ2-5; D perhaps matches TRBD2 (5 bases). This CDR3 spans 14 amino acids. The germline CDR1 and CDR2 sequences are MGHRA and YSYEKL. Between the trimmed V and J ends, which lost 0 bases and 11 bases, there was a span of 16 bases. CDR3 bases: TGCGCCAGCAGCCAAGAGACGAGGGATAGGGAGCAGTACTTC. It codes for CASSQETRDREQYF.

This clonotype was seen more than once but under ten times. The J gene is TRBJ2-3, the V gene TRBV24-1; D unresolved. Deletions cut 1 base from V and 4 bases from J, with 5 bases between. The CDR3 is made up of 13 amino acids. CDR1 and CDR2 from the germline V gene are KGHDR and SFDVKD. The CDR3 sequence is CATSDFWSDTQYF. In DNA, the CDR3 is TGTGCCACCAGTGATTTCTGGTCAGATACGCAGTATTTT.

This chain uses TRBV4-1 with TRBJ1-6; D uncertain. The CDR3 loop spans 16 amino acids. Per germline, CDR1 MGHRA and CDR2 YSYEKL. Trimming took off 3 bases at V and 7 bases at J, with 16 bases between the two ends. The CDR3 region is CASSQEPGPSNSPLHF. As DNA, the CDR3 is TGCGCCAGCAGCCAGGAACCCGGGCCATCCAATTCACCCCTCCACTTT.

A few counts support this clonotype. The chain carries TRBV20-1 and TRBJ2-5; 7 positions match TRBD1. Trimming cost V 4 bases and J 4 bases; bases outside gene matches: 9. From germline, CDR1 is DFQATT and CDR2 SNEGSKA (reference sequence). This CDR3 has 14 residues. DNA of the CDR3: TGCAGTGCTACACAAACGTGGACAGGAGAGACCCAGTACTTC. Protein sequence: CSATQTWTGETQYF.

This clonotype came up a few times. This sequence joins TRBV27 and TRBJ2-1, with D possibly called TRBD1 or TRBD2 (5 bases each). Germline lookup yields CDR1 MNHEY and CDR2 SMNVEV (reference sequence). Trimming pared 5 bases from V and 6 bases from J, leaving 17 bases between. The CDR3 has 15 residues. The CDR3 DNA sequence: TGTGCCAGCAGTGGGAGTTGGGGGATGGCCAATGAGCAGTTCTTC. As protein: CASSGSWGMANEQFF.

V and J are TRBV11-2 and TRBJ1-2; 9 bases are shared with TRBD1. Trimming took 5 bases from V and 2 from J; bases not matched to a gene: 12. The CDR3 is made up of 17 amino acids. Germline CDR1 and CDR2: SGHAT and FQNNGV. In nucleotides, the CDR3 is TGTGCCAGCAGCACCTTCGGACAGGGGTTAGTGAACTATGGCTACACCTTC. Encoded protein: CASSTFGQGLVNYGYTF.

This clonotype was detected only a few times. This chain joins TRBV30 and TRBJ2-5; D assignment may be TRBD1 or TRBD2 (6 bases each). The J call may not be correct, given that the DNA end is closer to TRBJ2-7. This CDR3 has 13 residues. Germline V gene data show CDR1 as GTSNPN and CDR2 as SVGIG (reference sequence). For the CDR3, the DNA is TGTGCCTGGTCTCCCGGGGGCCCCTACGAGCAGTACTTC. Amino acids: CAWSPGGPYEQYF.

This clonotype appeared once. This sequence joins TRBV20-1 and TRBJ2-7; D is tentatively TRBD1 or TRBD2 (5 bases each). This CDR3 region has 11 residues. From germline, CDR1 is DFQATT and CDR2 SNEGSKA (reference sequence). Trimming pared 5 bases from V and 5 bases from J, leaving 10 bases between. CDR3 amino acids: CSAPPGHEQYF. In nucleotides, the CDR3 is TGCAGTGCTCCCCCGGGGCACGAGCAGTACTTC.

V gene TRBV5-1 combines with J gene TRBJ2-3, with TRBD2 identical over 7 bases. The CDR3 covers 17 residues. With V trimmed by 0 bases and J by 2 bases, 9 bases remained unmatched. Germline-derived CDR1 and CDR2 are SGHRS and YFSETQ. The CDR3 loop reads CASSLVTSARNTDTQYF. CDR3 nucleotides: TGCGCCAGCAGCTTGGTAACTAGCGCAAGAAACACAGATACGCAGTATTTT.

V and J are TRBV2 and TRBJ2-3; D might be TRBD2 (5 bases). The length of the CDR3 is 15 residues. V was cut by 6 bases and J by 4 bases, with 17 bases left in between. Germline assignment: CDR1 SNHLY and CDR2 FYNNEI. CDR3 DNA sequence: TGTGCCAGCAGAACGGAGGTAGTGCGGGCAGATACGCAGTATTTT. It yields the protein CASRTEVVRADTQYF. The full variable domain, rest sourced from reference TRBV2 and TRBJ2-3, is EPEVTQTPSHQVTQMGQEVILRCVPISNHLYFYWYRQILGQKVEFLVSFYNNEISEKSEIFDDQFSVERPDGSNFTLKIRSTKLEDSAMYFCASRTEVVRADTQYFGPGTRLTVL.

This chain connects TRBV4-1 to TRBJ1-6, with TRBD1 identical over 7 bases. V lost 6 bases, J lost 5 bases, and 10 bases stayed unmatched. Germline V lookup: CDR1 MGHRA, CDR2 YSYEKL. The CDR3 has 16 amino acids. For the CDR3, the DNA is TGCGCCAGCAGTCCTCGTCGGGACAGCAATAATTCACCCCTCCACTTT. It specifies CASSPRRDSNNSPLHF.

V and J are TRBV7-2 and TRBJ2-7; 7 nucleotides agree with TRBD1. Unmatched junction bases numbered 13, after V lost 5 bases and J lost 0 bases. The CDR3 covers 17 residues. Per the germline V gene, CDR1 is SGHTA and CDR2 is FQGNSA. The CDR3 loop is CASSRQGVYLSSYEQYF. The DNA for the CDR3 is TGTGCCAGCAGCCGTCAGGGGGTTTACCTTAGCTCCTACGAGCAGTACTTC. The complete variable domain, with remaining parts taken from reference TRBV7-2 and TRBJ2-7, reads GAGVSQSPSNKVTEKGKDVELRCDPISGHTALYWYRQSLGQGLEFLIYFQGNSAPDKSGLPSDRFSAERTGGSVSTLTIQRTQQEDSAVYLCASSRQGVYLSSYEQYFGPGTRLTVT.

A few counts support this clonotype. The chain has TRBV5-1 and TRBJ2-7; D unclear. CDR1 is SGHRS and CDR2 is YFSETQ in the germline V gene. The V end lost 4 bases, the J end lost 0 bases, and 11 bases lay between the germline ends. This CDR3 contains 14 residues. This chain's CDR3 is CASSPSPSSYEQYF. Here the CDR3 DNA reads TGCGCCAGCAGCCCGTCTCCGAGCTCCTACGAGCAGTACTTC. The full variable domain, in which reference TRBV5-1 and TRBJ2-7 provide the parts outside the CDR3, is KAGVTQTPRYLIKTRGQQVTLSCSPISGHRSVSWYQQTPGQGLQFLFEYFSETQRNKGNFPGRFSGRQFSNSRSEMNVSTLELGDSALYLCASSPSPSSYEQYFGPGTRLTVT.

The chain combines TRBV6-2 or TRBV6-3 with TRBJ2-1; a weak D match, TRBD1 (6 bases). This CDR3 contains 15 residues. V gave up 5 bases and J gave up 3 bases, with 14 bases separating them. CDR1 is MNHEY, CDR2 SVGEGT, per germline. The CDR3 nucleotides read TGTGCCAGCAGTCCTCCGGGACACCTCTACAATGAGCAGTTCTTC. Its translation: CASSPPGHLYNEQFF.

This clonotype was seen a few times. This chain links TRBV12-3 or TRBV12-4 with TRBJ1-4, with a weak D call TRBD1 (5 bases). Trimming took off 5 bases at V and 6 bases at J, with 10 bases between the two ends. This CDR3 has 13 amino acids. CDR3 sequence: CASSGALYEKLFF. DNA of the CDR3: TGTGCCAGCAGTGGGGCCCTTTATGAAAAACTGTTTTTT.

The rearrangement links TRBV7-2 to TRBJ2-5; D uncertain. The V and J ends lost 2 bases and 1 base respectively, with 8 bases between them. Germline CDR1 is SGHTA and CDR2 is FQGNSA. CDR3 size: 14 residues. CDR3 amino acids: CASSLNPVQETQYF. DNA for the CDR3: TGTGCCAGCAGCTTAAACCCAGTCCAAGAGACCCAGTACTTC.

This clonotype was seen a handful of times. This chain connects TRBV28 to TRBJ2-7, with 10 bases that match TRBD1. After removal of 6 bases from V and 6 bases from J, the junction contained 8 bases not matched to a gene. The germline CDR1 and CDR2 sequences are MDHEN and SYDVKM. This CDR3 comprises 14 residues. The CDR3 reads CASSPGTGASEQYF. The CDR3 DNA reads TGTGCCAGCAGCCCAGGGACAGGGGCAAGCGAGCAGTACTTC.

The V call is TRBV20-1, the J call TRBJ2-7; 10 nucleotides line up with TRBD2. Germline V gene lookup returns CDR1 DFQATT and CDR2 SNEGSKA (reference sequence). With V trimmed by 6 bases and J by 6 bases, 8 bases remained unmatched. The CDR3 has 13 residues. The CDR3, as DNA: TGCAGTGCCCAAAAACCTAGCGGGAGCGAGCAGTACTTC. Translation gives CSAQKPSGSEQYF.

The V and J genes are TRBV27 and TRBJ2-3; 11 nucleotides line up with TRBD2. CDR3 length: 16 residues. Germline V CDR1 and CDR2: MNHEY, SMNVEV (reference sequence). Unmatched junction bases numbered 7, after V lost 6 bases and J lost 2 bases. The CDR3 DNA follows: TGTGCCAGCAGACCCGGGACTAGCGGATTCACAGATACGCAGTATTTT. Translating gives CASRPGTSGFTDTQYF.